This paragraph reports one TCR beta chain. The data derive from a study of T-cell reconstitution after alpha-beta-depleted transplantation in children. Researchers prepared the TCRbeta library using unique molecular identifiers, the study reports. TCRdb itself ran the PCR reads through MiXCR, one entry per CDR3 protein. The table shows about 480,000 distinct CDR3 sequences, with around an eighth occurring only once. With 6 bases removed from V and 7 bases from J, the gap between germline ends came to 10 bases. This CDR3 has 12 amino acids. The source of this sequence is a human donor who donated a stem cell graft to a child with combined immunodeficiency. The sequenced sample was PBMCs from the stem cell graft donor, obtained from the stem cell graft. The rearrangement uses TRBV12-3 or TRBV12-4 and TRBJ2-1; D is undetermined. CDR3 nucleotide sequence: TGTGCCAGCAGAAATTCGCGGAATGAGCAGTTCTTC. The encoded protein is CASRNSRNEQFF.